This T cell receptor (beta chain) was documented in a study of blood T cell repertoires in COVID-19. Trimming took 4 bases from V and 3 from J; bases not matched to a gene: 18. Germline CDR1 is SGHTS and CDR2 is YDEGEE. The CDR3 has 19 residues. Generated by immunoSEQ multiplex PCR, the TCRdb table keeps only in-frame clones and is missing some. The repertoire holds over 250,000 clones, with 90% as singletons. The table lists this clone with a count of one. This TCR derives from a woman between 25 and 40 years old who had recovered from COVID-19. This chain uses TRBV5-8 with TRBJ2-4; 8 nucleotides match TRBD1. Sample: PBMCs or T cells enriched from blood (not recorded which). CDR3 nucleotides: TGTGCCAGCAGCGTAACAAAGAGGGATTGGACAGGGCGCAAAAACATTCAGTACTTC. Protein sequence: CASSVTKRDWTGRKNIQYF.